The clone carrying this T cell receptor beta chain was seen once. These data belong to a study of blood T cell repertoires in COVID-19. Study context: Sites in the United States, Italy and Spain provided acute and convalescent COVID-19 samples. PBMCs, B-cell-depleted T cells, or T cells provided the cDNA or gDNA that made up the material.

Germline CDR1 LNHDA, CDR2 SQIVND (reference sequence). The ends were cut back, 7 bases at V and 0 bases at J, with 9 bases in the middle. This CDR3 contains 13 residues. Original processing methods: Estimated nucleated cell counts came from reference gene primer amplification. Profiling relied on immunoSEQ multiplex PCR, and the TCRdb table lists in-frame clones only, not all of them. D and trimming were read from the DNA, whereas the V and J calls and clone size are those reported in that table. Among about 78,000 clones listed, approximately 92% were seen once. This sequence was found in a woman over 75 with acute or convalescent COVID-19. The specimen sequenced was peripheral blood. V usage is TRBV19 and J usage is TRBJ1-2; D may be TRBD1 (6 bases). Here the CDR3 reads CASTRQANYGYTF. CDR3 nucleotides: TGTGCCAGTACGAGACAGGCTAACTATGGCTACACCTTC. Using reference TRBV19 and TRBJ1-2 for the parts outside the CDR3, the full variable domain is DGGITQSPKYLFRKEGQNVTLSCEQNLNHDAMYWYRQDPGQGLRLIYYSQIVNDFQKGDIAEGYSVSREKKESFPLTVTSAQKNPTAFYLCASTRQANYGYTFGSGTRLTVV.